This T cell receptor beta chain emerged from a study of T cell responses to AZD1222 COVID-19 vaccine. General study results and limits: Recipients of two AZD1222 doses showed rising Spike-specific TCR breadth and depth.

There are 14 residues in the CDR3. The V gene's germline CDR1 is ENHRY and CDR2 SYGVKD. Trimming shortened V by 6 bases and J by 0 bases, and 9 bases separated the two germline ends. Measured with immunoSEQ multiplex PCR; TCRdb has only the in-frame clones, and not every one. The table lists about 110,000 clones, roughly 87% of them singletons. Note on this clone: Antigen specificity is unknown.

The sequence derives from an adult in good health. Source: peripheral blood, taken on day 0 of AZD1222 vaccination. This sequence joins TRBV10-3 and TRBJ1-3, with no clear D. The CDR3, as DNA: TGTGCCATCAGGAACGAGAACTCTGGAAACACCATATATTTT. Protein sequence: CAIRNENSGNTIYF.